Each of the 13 T cell receptor beta chains below was sequenced from the same sample in a study of control samples from healthy donors and cancer patients (TCRdb year 2020). Libraries were made using the immunoSEQ multiplex PCR assay. As stored in TCRdb, this immuneACCESS dataset retains in-frame rearrangements with V and J assigned. A fraction of the clones does not appear; measured against another copy, unresolved V genes explain less than half of the discrepancy, and the remainder lacks a known reason. The sample yields under 100,000 clones; about nine tenths were counted once. The ten largest account for 13% to 15% of the sample. The sequenced sample consisted of blood. The receptors stem from a woman in her 70s in good health.

The DNA for the CDR3 is TGTGCCAGCAGCCACCGGACGGTCTACACAGATACGCAGTATTTT. Protein sequence: CASSHRTVYTDTQYF. V and J are TRBV5-4 and TRBJ2-3; no clear D gene. CDR3 size: 15 residues. Germline V gives CDR1 SGHNT, CDR2 YYREEE (reference sequence). V was pared by 4 bases and J by 2 bases, with 14 bases between.

The rearrangement joins TRBV9 to TRBJ2-3; D is perhaps TRBD2 (6 bases). CDR1 and CDR2 from the germline V gene are SGDLS and YYNGEE. This CDR3 is 16 amino acids long. V was shortened by 4 bases and J by 4 bases, with 19 bases between the two germline ends. CDR3 in amino acids: CASSRLNDWGADTQYF. Here the CDR3 DNA reads TGTGCCAGCAGCCGACTTAATGACTGGGGGGCAGATACGCAGTATTTT.

J is TRBJ2-2 and V is TRBV19; perhaps TRBD1 as D (6 bases). The V end lost 6 bases, the J end lost 7 bases, and 12 bases lay between the germline ends. Per the germline V gene, CDR1 is LNHDA and CDR2 is SQIVND (reference sequence). The CDR3 length is 13 residues. The CDR3 region is CASSHRVDGELFF. The CDR3 nucleotides are TGTGCCAGTAGCCACAGGGTGGACGGGGAGCTGTTTTTT.

V is TRBV19 and J is TRBJ1-6, with 11 bases fitting TRBD1. The germline CDR1 and CDR2 sequences are LNHDA and SQIVND (reference sequence). Trimming removed 8 bases from V and 6 bases from J; junction bases left unmatched: 0. The CDR3 has 13 residues. The CDR3 nucleotides read TGTGCCAGTGGGACAGGGGGTAATTCACCCCTCCACTTT. It encodes CASGTGGNSPLHF.

This chain links TRBV5-1 with TRBJ2-2; 15 bases align to TRBD2. Losses at the gene ends were 4 bases for V and 4 bases for J; bases not matched to a gene: 2. There are 16 residues in the CDR3. Per the germline V gene, CDR1 is SGHRS and CDR2 is YFSETQ. The CDR3 bases are TGCGCCAGCAGCGGGACTAGCGGGAGGATCACCGGGGAGCTGTTTTTT. Residues: CASSGTSGRITGELFF.

A single count supports this clone. The chain couples TRBV18 to TRBJ2-1; D is possibly TRBD1 (5 bases). This CDR3 contains 14 residues. With 5 bases removed from V and 5 bases from J, the gap between germline ends came to 13 bases. CDR1 is KGHSH and CDR2 is LQKENI in the germline V gene. The CDR3 is CASSGRELNNEQFF. The DNA of the CDR3 is TGTGCCAGCTCAGGCAGGGAATTGAACAATGAGCAGTTCTTC.

This clone appeared a few times. The V and J genes are TRBV11-2 and TRBJ2-7; TRBD1 aligns across 7 bases. Germline CDR1 reads SGHAT; CDR2 reads FQNNGV. This CDR3 has 15 residues. J was trimmed by 0 bases and V by 5 bases; bases with no gene match: 7. The CDR3 bases are TGTGCCAGCAGCGCGAACCGGGACAGCTCCTACGAGCAGTACTTC. Translation gives CASSANRDSSYEQYF.

The chain carries TRBV5-1 and TRBJ2-1, with D unclear. Germline V gene lookup returns CDR1 SGHRS and CDR2 YFSETQ. Trimming left V 2 bases short and J 7 bases short, with 7 bases between. There are 12 residues in the CDR3. The CDR3 DNA is TGCGCCAGCAGCTTACAGTGGAATGAGCAGTTCTTC. Protein: CASSLQWNEQFF. The full variable domain, completed using reference TRBV5-1 and TRBJ2-1, is KAGVTQTPRYLIKTRGQQVTLSCSPISGHRSVSWYQQTPGQGLQFLFEYFSETQRNKGNFPGRFSGRQFSNSRSEMNVSTLELGDSALYLCASSLQWNEQFFGPGTRLTVL.

This clone has more than one count but fewer than ten. The chain employs TRBV6-6 and TRBJ2-3; D not resolved. The V end lost 8 bases, the J end lost 2 bases, and 8 bases lay between the germline ends. CDR1 and CDR2 from the germline V gene are MNHNY and SVGAGI (reference sequence). This CDR3 has 12 residues. CDR3 sequence reads: CASRRDTDTQYF. The DNA of the CDR3 is TGTGCCAGCCGAAGGGACACAGATACGCAGTATTTT.

The chain carries TRBV18 and TRBJ1-2, with TRBD1 as a possible D gene (5 bases). The ends were cut back, 3 bases at V and 3 bases at J, with 8 bases in the middle. The CDR3 is made up of 13 amino acids. In germline, CDR1 is KGHSH, CDR2 LQKENI. This CDR3 is CASSPEGDYGYTF. CDR3 DNA: TGTGCCAGCTCACCTGAAGGGGACTATGGCTACACCTTC.

The chain employs TRBV18 and TRBJ1-3; D not certain. Trimming left V 5 bases short and J 0 bases short, with 11 bases between. The length of the CDR3 is 15 residues. Germline CDR1 is KGHSH and CDR2 is LQKENI. The CDR3 loop reads CASSNLRVSGNTIYF. The CDR3 DNA reads TGTGCCAGCTCAAACCTCCGGGTCTCTGGAAACACCATATATTTT.

The chain combines TRBV10-2 with TRBJ2-1; D assignment may be TRBD1 or TRBD2 (5 bases each). With 7 bases removed from V and 12 bases from J, the gap between germline ends came to 28 bases. The germline V gene encodes CDR1 WSHSY and CDR2 SAAADI. This CDR3 has 16 amino acids. The CDR3 spells CASTQRGGRSPRGQFF. In nucleotides, the CDR3 is TGCGCCAGCACTCAACGTGGGGGTAGGTCACCCCGGGGGCAGTTCTTC.

V and J are TRBV11-2 and TRBJ1-3; no definite D call. V gave up 7 bases and J gave up 0 bases, with 7 bases separating them. The CDR3 is 13 residues long. Germline CDR1 and CDR2: SGHAT and FQNNGV. CDR3 nucleotide sequence: TGTGCCAGCATGCGCCCCTCTGGAAACACCATATATTTT. Translated: CASMRPSGNTIYF.